These T cell receptor beta chains were read from a single sample in a study of blood T cell repertoires in COVID-19. Here immunoSEQ multiplex PCR was the method, and the copy in TCRdb shows in-frame clones only, minus some. The sample carries fewer than 300,000 clones, about 80% recorded once. Sequencing was carried out using peripheral blood. The receptors originated from a woman older than 75 with acute or convalescent COVID-19. The CDR3 runs from the conserved cysteine through the conserved F or W. The D gene is left open where the match is weak. Expanded clones are given a class, and other clones once, few, many or no size at all.

TRBJ1-1,TRBV5-5,-,-,TGTGCCAGCACCCGCTCAGGGGAAAACACTGAAGCTTTCTTT,CASTRSGENTEAFF
TRBJ1-5,TRBV7-9,-,-,TGTGCCAGCAGTCACGGGTCTTCAGATAATCAGCCCCAGCATTTT,CASSHGSSDNQPQHF
TRBJ2-1,TRBV19,TRBD1,-,TGTGCCAGTAGTAGACAGGGAAAATCCTACAATGAGCAGTTCTTC,CASSRQGKSYNEQFF
TRBJ1-2,TRBV5-1,-,few,TGCGCCAGCAGCTTGGGAGGCAGGGGTGGCTATGGCTACACCTTC,CASSLGGRGGYGYTF
TRBJ2-3,TRBV7-9,-,-,TGTGCCAGCAGCCCCCCTCTGCGGGCCTACCCGGCCCGGGCAGATACGCAGTATTTT,CASSPPLRAYPARADTQYF
TRBJ1-2,TRBV5-1,-,-,TGCGCCAGCAGCTCCGGCTATGGCTACACCTTC,CASSSGYGYTF
TRBJ1-1,TRBV7-9,-,-,TGTGCCAGCAGCTTAGATAGTTGGAGAGTGAACACTGAAGCTTTCTTT,CASSLDSWRVNTEAFF
TRBJ1-6,TRBV28,-,-,TGTGCCAGCAGTTTGCTTAGGGGGGGCGGGAATTCACCCCTCCACTTT,CASSLLRGGGNSPLHF
TRBJ1-1,TRBV12-3/TRBV12-4,-,-,TGTGCCAGCAGTCCAGGTCGGTACACTGAAGCTTTCTTT,CASSPGRYTEAFF
TRBJ1-2,TRBV6-5,-,-,TGTGCCAGCAGCCGGACACGAGATGGCTACACCTTC,CASSRTRDGYTF
TRBJ1-3,TRBV6-1,-,-,TGTGCCAGCAGTGAAGCAGTCCACGGTACTGGAAACACCATATATTTT,CASSEAVHGTGNTIYF
TRBJ2-2,TRBV15,TRBD2,-,TGTGCCACCAGCAGAGATCCCATAGCGGGAACCGGGGAGCTGTTTTTT,CATSRDPIAGTGELFF
TRBJ1-2,TRBV6-5,TRBD1,once,TGTGCCAGCATCGTACAGGGGATTAACTATGGCTACACCTTC,CASIVQGINYGYTF
TRBJ2-5,TRBV7-7,TRBD2,-,TGTGCCAGCAGCATGGGACTAGCGGGATTCGAGACCCAGTACTTC,CASSMGLAGFETQYF
TRBJ1-6,TRBV19,-,-,TGTGCCAGTAGTATCGGGGACGGAGGGAATTCACCCCTCCACTTT,CASSIGDGGNSPLHF
TRBJ1-5,TRBV30,-,-,TGTGCCTGGAGTGTAACCGGTGGCAATCAGCCCCAGCATTTT,CAWSVTGGNQPQHF
TRBJ2-6,TRBV2,-,-,TGTGCCAGCACAGGCTCTGGGGCCAACGTCCTGACTTTC,CASTGSGANVLTF
TRBJ2-1,TRBV20-1,TRBD1,-,TGCAGTGCTAGTGGGGACAGGGGCTCCTACAATGAGCAGTTCTTC,CSASGDRGSYNEQFF